What follows describes a single T cell receptor (beta chain). This clonotype showed up many times. No cognate antigen has been identified for it. No base quality information exists; no much larger clone differs at one position. The sample belongs to a study of CD8 T cells in ankylosing spondylitis (dated by TCRdb to the late 2010s). Looking at the study overall: T cell receptor beta repertoires were profiled in healthy donors and ankylosing spondylitis patients so that disease-linked TCR variants could be found. The full study cohort was made up of approximately 27 ankylosing spondylitis patients and more than 90 healthy donors. Peripheral blood was sampled, and synovial fluid was also collected from ankylosing spondylitis patients. What the authors observed across the whole study: Some of the motif variants had been reported before in the synovial fluid and blood of reactive arthritis patients, a finding that suggests common disease-initiation mechanisms. The disease-linked clones were reported as significantly enriched in matched synovial fluid samples from ankylosing spondylitis patients. A CD8+ phenotype was shown by the disease-linked clones, which were found at relatively low frequencies in peripheral blood. A TCR beta motif made up of several highly homologous amino acid variants appeared to be characteristic of blood from ankylosing spondylitis patients.

Cut back by 5 bases and 2 bases, the V and J ends lie 11 bases apart. The CDR3 runs 14 residues from the cysteine to the phenylalanine. Kept here is only the CDR3 DNA, which spans 42 bases and is read in frame from base 1. Taken from the germline V gene, the CDR1 and CDR2 loops are SGHVS and FQNEAQ. TCRdb shows the sequencer as Illumina HiSeq 2500. TCR beta libraries were prepared by quantitative 5'-RACE with molecular barcodes. Turning to the authors' computational methods: A new computational method based on a probabilistic model of VDJ rearrangement was used to identify disease-linked TCR variants. TCRdb's own reprocessing of the public reads used fastp at Q25 and MiXCR and kept productive beta chains. A single entry per CDR3 protein holds the most common genes and DNA from its merged rows. Clone size and V and J calls follow TCRdb, not the original study. The sample contains about 52,000 distinct CDR3 sequences, approximately 7.4% of them found a single time. About 8.5% of the sample belongs to the ten largest clones.

The specimen was blood, either unsorted or a sorted T cell fraction (not recorded which). The V and J segments used are TRBV7-8 and TRBJ2-3; the D segment may tentatively be TRBD1 or TRBD2, each giving 5 matched bases. The sequence came from a female donor with ankylosing spondylitis or in good health (not recorded which). The CDR3 sequence is CASSRDADTDTQYF. The DNA sequence reads TGTGCCAGCAGCAGGGACGCGGACACAGATACGCAGTATTTT. The CDR3, completed at both ends by the reference TRBV7-8 and TRBJ2-3 genes, gives the full variable domain GAGVSQSPRYKVAKRGQDVALRCDPISGHVSLFWYQQALGQGPEFLTYFQNEAQLDKSGLPSDRFFAERPEGSVSTLKIQRTQQEDSAVYLCASSRDADTDTQYFGPGTRLTVL.